These 30 T cell receptor beta chains originate from one sample sequenced in a study of long-term antiretroviral therapy in people with HIV (dated by TCRdb to between 2021 and 2024). The immunoSEQ hsTCRB v3.0 assay was used at survey level resolution for TRB variable region sequencing. TCRdb's version of the immuneACCESS table is confined to in-frame rearrangements and falls short of the full clone set. An unresolved V gene accounts for under half of the shortfall where checked; the remainder is of unknown origin. The sample data list around 21,000 clones, and roughly 87% of these were observed just once. Around 8% of the sample comes from the top ten. The sample here was unsorted PBMCs, taken 0.2 years before starting antiretroviral therapy. The receptors come from a young man with HIV.

The CDR3 loop is CASSAEGNTEAFF. The CDR3 DNA sequence: TGTGCCAGCAGCGCCGAGGGGAACACTGAAGCTTTCTTT. V gene TRBV11-2 combines with J gene TRBJ1-1, with unresolved D. There are 13 residues in the CDR3. CDR1 SGHAT and CDR2 FQNNGV come from the germline V gene. Trimming left V 5 bases short and J 1 base short, with 8 bases between.

The table lists this clone with a count of one. V and J are TRBV5-1 and TRBJ2-1; D is undetermined. The ends were cut back, 5 bases at V and 6 bases at J, with 15 bases in the middle. The CDR3 has 14 residues. Germline CDR1 is SGHRS and CDR2 is YFSETQ. DNA of the CDR3: TGCGCCAGCAGTCGTACTCCCCCCGGCAATGAGCAGTTCTTC. The encoded protein is CASSRTPPGNEQFF.

V is TRBV27 and J is TRBJ1-2; D is undetermined. V lost 3 bases, J lost 2 bases, and 7 bases lay in between. The CDR3 runs to 13 residues. The V gene's germline CDR1 is MNHEY and CDR2 SMNVEV (reference sequence). CDR3 amino acids: CASSLGVNYGYTF. The CDR3 nucleotides read TGTGCCAGCAGTTTGGGAGTAAACTATGGCTACACCTTC.

The sample holds a few counts of this clone. The chain combines TRBV19 with TRBJ1-2; D not certain. With 4 bases removed from V and 5 bases from J, the gap between germline ends came to 11 bases. CDR3 length: 13 amino acids. The germline CDR1 and CDR2 sequences are LNHDA and SQIVND (reference sequence). The CDR3: CASSRSIEYGYTF. For the CDR3, the DNA is TGTGCCAGTAGTAGGTCGATTGAGTATGGCTACACCTTC.

V and J are TRBV11-3 and TRBJ2-1; 7 nucleotides align to TRBD1. The CDR3 is made up of 15 amino acids. The V and J ends lost 5 bases and 0 bases, in that order; junction bases with no gene match: 4. Germline-derived CDR1 and CDR2 are SGHNT and YENEEA. The CDR3, as DNA: TGTGCCAGCAGCAACCGGGACAGCTCCTACAATGAGCAGTTCTTC. Amino acid sequence: CASSNRDSSYNEQFF.

V is TRBV12-5 and J is TRBJ2-6; tentatively, D is TRBD2 (5 bases). This CDR3 is 16 amino acids long. The V end was cut by 0 bases, the J end by 4 bases, with 10 bases between. The germline V gene encodes CDR1 LGHNT and CDR2 FRNRAP. CDR3 sequence reads: CASGLVWRSGANVLTF. DNA for the CDR3: TGTGCTAGTGGTTTGGTATGGAGGAGCGGGGCCAACGTCCTGACTTTC.

Here the CDR3 DNA reads TGTGCCAGCAGCTGGAGCCCAGCGGAGTACTACAATGAGCAGTTCTTC. Amino acid sequence: CASSWSPAEYYNEQFF. V and J are TRBV5-7 and TRBJ2-1; weak D call: TRBD2 (5 bases). TRBV5-7 is treated as an ORF (open reading frame) with a function not yet certain. V dropped 3 bases and J dropped 3 bases, with 16 bases sitting between them. This CDR3 spans 16 amino acids.

The chain employs TRBV27 and TRBJ2-7; D might be TRBD1 (6 bases). Germline CDR1 is MNHEY and CDR2 is SMNVEV (reference sequence). The CDR3 extends over 14 amino acids. V was pared by 2 bases and J by 9 bases, with 17 bases between. The CDR3 sequence is CASSLRGSYLGQYF. DNA for the CDR3: TGTGCCAGCAGTTTAAGGGGGAGTTACCTGGGGCAGTACTTC.

This chain uses TRBV5-6 with TRBJ2-1, with D possibly being TRBD1 or TRBD2 (5 bases each). Trimming shortened V by 0 bases and J by 9 bases, and 7 bases separated the two germline ends. The CDR3 is 12 residues long. Looked up from germline, CDR1 is SGHDT and CDR2 is YYEEEE. CDR3 in amino acids: CASSLGGGEQFF. CDR3 bases: TGTGCCAGCAGCTTGGGTGGGGGTGAGCAGTTCTTC. Drawing the rest from reference TRBV5-6 and TRBJ2-1, the complete variable domain is DAGVTQSPTHLIKTRGQQVTLRCSPKSGHDTVSWYQQALGQGPQFIFQYYEEEERQRGNFPDRFSGHQFPNYSSELNVNALLLGDSALYLCASSLGGGEQFFGPGTRLTVL.

The chain combines TRBV29-1 with TRBJ2-4; either TRBD1 or TRBD2 may fit D (6 bases each). This CDR3 has 13 residues. V lost 6 bases and J lost 4, with 13 bases in between. CDR1 and CDR2 from the germline V gene are SQVTM and ANQGSEA. The DNA for the CDR3 is TGCAGCGTCTTGGGGGGCCGGAAAAACATTCAGTACTTC. Translation gives CSVLGGRKNIQYF.

This clone was counted once. This sequence joins TRBV10-2 and TRBJ1-6; the D is unclear. Trimming shortened V by 0 bases and J by 9 bases, and 9 bases separated the two germline ends. The germline V gene has CDR1 WSHSY and CDR2 SAAADI. CDR3 length: 14 amino acids. The CDR3 DNA is TGCGCCAGCAGTGAGTCGGGTTCGTCTTCACCCCTCCACTTT. This codes for CASSESGSSSPLHF.

The chain carries TRBV5-1 and TRBJ2-7, with D unresolved. V was clipped by 0 bases and J by 5 bases, with 9 bases between them. The germline gives CDR1 SGHRS, CDR2 YFSETQ. This CDR3 comprises 13 residues. CDR3 amino acids: CASSLGGQHEQYF. The DNA for the CDR3 is TGCGCCAGCAGCTTGGGTGGGCAGCACGAGCAGTACTTC. Full variable domain (missing parts from reference TRBV5-1 and TRBJ2-7): KAGVTQTPRYLIKTRGQQVTLSCSPISGHRSVSWYQQTPGQGLQFLFEYFSETQRNKGNFPGRFSGRQFSNSRSEMNVSTLELGDSALYLCASSLGGQHEQYFGPGTRLTVT.

J is TRBJ2-2 and V is TRBV7-9, with 7 bases aligning to TRBD1. The ends lost 1 base at V and 0 bases at J; junction bases unmatched: 2. The CDR3 consists of 16 residues. CDR1 and CDR2 from the germline V gene are SEHNR and FQNEAQ (reference sequence). Here the CDR3 reads CASSLVGTANTGELFF. Here the CDR3 DNA reads TGTGCCAGCAGCTTAGTGGGGACAGCGAACACCGGGGAGCTGTTTTTT.

V and J are TRBV7-9 and TRBJ1-2; weak D call: TRBD1 (6 bases). The CDR3 spans 13 residues. CDR1 and CDR2 (germline): SEHNR, FQNEAQ (reference sequence). V was shortened by 1 base and J by 7 bases, with 10 bases between the two germline ends. In DNA form, the CDR3 reads TGTGCCAGCAGCTTAGGGGGGCAGGGTGGCTACACCTTC. Translated: CASSLGGQGGYTF.

This clone was observed a few times. V is TRBV5-6 and J is TRBJ1-6, with 8 bases identical to TRBD1. The CDR3 has 13 amino acids. Germline V gene sequence: CDR1 SGHDT, CDR2 YYEEEE. V lost 4 bases, J lost 9 bases, and 3 bases stayed unmatched. This CDR3 is CASSPGQVSPLHF. The CDR3 coding sequence is TGTGCCAGCAGCCCGGGACAGGTTTCACCCCTCCACTTT.

The chain links TRBV2 to TRBJ2-5, with D possibly being TRBD2 (6 bases). The CDR3 contains 12 residues. Germline V CDR1 and CDR2: SNHLY, FYNNEI. V dropped 6 bases and J dropped 1 base, with 6 bases sitting between them. CDR3 protein: CASRTSQETQYF. CDR3 sequence (DNA): TGTGCCAGCAGGACTAGCCAAGAGACCCAGTACTTC. The variable domain in full, with the rest retrieved from reference TRBV2 and TRBJ2-5, is EPEVTQTPSHQVTQMGQEVILRCVPISNHLYFYWYRQILGQKVEFLVSFYNNEISEKSEIFDDQFSVERPDGSNFTLKIRSTKLEDSAMYFCASRTSQETQYFGPGTRLLVL.

This rearrangement joins TRBV18 to TRBJ2-7; the D gene is possibly TRBD2 (5 bases). Germline V gene sequence: CDR1 KGHSH, CDR2 LQKENI. V was pared by 4 bases and J by 2 bases, with 33 bases between. The CDR3 is 21 residues long. In nucleotides, the CDR3 is TGTGCCAGCTCACTGATGCCGACCCAGGTGGCCCAGGTGAGGGTCACCTACGAGCAGTACTTC. It codes for CASSLMPTQVAQVRVTYEQYF. Filled out from reference TRBV18 and TRBJ2-7, the complete variable domain reads NAGVMQNPRHLVRRRGQEARLRCSPMKGHSHVYWYRQLPEEGLKFMVYLQKENIIDESGMPKERFSAEFPKEGPSILRIQQVVRGDSAAYFCASSLMPTQVAQVRVTYEQYFGPGTRLTVT.

V is TRBV7-3 and J is TRBJ1-2; unclear D gene. Trimming removed 2 bases at V and 4 bases at J, with 8 bases between. This CDR3 spans 13 amino acids. From germline, CDR1 is SGHTA and CDR2 FQGTGA. The CDR3 sequence: CASSLGRRYGYTF. In DNA form, the CDR3 reads TGTGCCAGCAGCTTAGGACGCCGCTATGGCTACACCTTC.

The V and J genes are TRBV7-9 and TRBJ2-2; D uncertain. The CDR3 runs 15 residues. The V gene's germline CDR1 is SEHNR and CDR2 FQNEAQ (reference sequence). Trimming took 1 base from V and 3 from J, leaving 9 bases between them. The chain's CDR3 is CASSLGDTHTGELFF. The CDR3 nucleotides are TGTGCCAGCAGCTTAGGTGATACACACACCGGGGAGCTGTTTTTT.

This clone was seen a handful of times. V and J are TRBV13 and TRBJ1-1; TRBD1 agrees at 7 bases. The V and J ends lost 8 bases and 6 bases, in that order; junction bases with no gene match: 6. The CDR3 spans 12 residues. Germline V gene sequence: CDR1 PRHDT, CDR2 FYEKMQ (reference sequence). CDR3 sequence reads: CASETGTAEAFF. DNA of the CDR3: TGTGCCAGCGAGACAGGGACCGCTGAAGCTTTCTTT.

The chain is built from TRBV7-3 and TRBJ2-2, with 7 bases that match TRBD2. Germline V gene lookup returns CDR1 SGHTA and CDR2 FQGTGA. V trimming: 1 base; J trimming: 6 bases; junction bases outside the gene matches: 5. CDR3 length: 15 residues. The CDR3 reads CASSLSAGDAGELFF. CDR3 in DNA: TGTGCCAGCAGCTTAAGCGCGGGAGATGCCGGGGAGCTGTTTTTT.

A few counts support this clone. This chain links TRBV7-6 with TRBJ2-1; D perhaps matches TRBD2 (6 bases). The germline V and J ends were trimmed by 5 bases and 7 bases, with 12 bases remaining between them. The CDR3 runs 13 residues. CDR1 is SGHVS, CDR2 FNYEAQ, per germline. CDR3: CASSPSRGNEQFF. CDR3 bases: TGTGCCAGCAGCCCTTCACGGGGGAATGAGCAGTTCTTC.

The J gene is TRBJ2-7, the V gene TRBV14; D possibly corresponds to TRBD1 (6 bases). V shed 0 bases and J shed 5 bases, with 17 bases lying between them. The CDR3 loop spans 16 amino acids. CDR1 and CDR2 (germline): SGHDN, FVKESK. CDR3 protein: CASSQEWTVGRDEQYF. CDR3 nucleotide sequence: TGTGCCAGCAGCCAAGAGTGGACAGTTGGTAGGGACGAGCAGTACTTC.

The chain couples TRBV10-3 to TRBJ1-6, with D tentatively TRBD1 (5 bases). Germline-derived CDR1 and CDR2 are ENHRY and SYGVKD. V was clipped by 3 bases and J by 14 bases, with 17 bases between them. The CDR3 is 14 amino acids. The CDR3 sequence: CAISETGGVVTLHF. Written as DNA, the CDR3 is TGTGCCATCAGTGAAACCGGGGGGGTTGTGACCCTCCACTTT.

This clone appeared once. The CDR3, as DNA: TGTGCCAGCAGCATCAGTAGGACTAGCGGGGGTGGGGAGACCCAGTACTTC. Translated: CASSISRTSGGGETQYF. The chain carries TRBV5-6 and TRBJ2-5; 13 nucleotides line up with TRBD2. The CDR3 consists of 17 residues. Looked up from germline, CDR1 is SGHDT and CDR2 is YYEEEE. The V and J ends lost 4 bases and 5 bases, in that order; junction bases with no gene match: 11.

The genes are TRBV5-6 and TRBJ1-2; D unclear. This CDR3 contains 13 residues. Germline V gives CDR1 SGHDT, CDR2 YYEEEE. Trimming shortened V by 5 bases and J by 2 bases, and 10 bases separated the two germline ends. For the CDR3, the DNA is TGTGCCAGCAGTCAGGACCTAAACTATGGCTACACCTTC. This translates into CASSQDLNYGYTF.

V is TRBV27 and J is TRBJ1-2, with 9 bases identical to TRBD1. This CDR3 contains 15 residues. Germline V CDR1 and CDR2: MNHEY, SMNVEV (reference sequence). V shed 5 bases and J 7 bases; nucleotides not matched to a gene: 11. CDR3 in DNA: TGTGCCAGCAGTCCAACAGGGGGCTCGTTCTTTGGCTACACCTTC. Amino acid sequence: CASSPTGGSFFGYTF.

The CDR3 region has the DNA TGTGCCAGCAGTGAATCGGCGGTCGGGGAGCTGTTTTTT. This gives the protein CASSESAVGELFF. The gene calls are TRBV6-1 and TRBJ2-2; no definite D call. Germline V CDR1 and CDR2: MNHNS, SASEGT. Trimming cost V 2 bases and J 7 bases, with 8 bases left between them. The CDR3 contains 13 residues.

The chain joins TRBV6-1 to TRBJ2-7, with 9 positions matching TRBD1. The CDR3 extends over 13 amino acids. The ends lost 10 bases at V and 3 bases at J; junction bases unmatched: 7. Germline V gives CDR1 MNHNS, CDR2 SASEGT. In nucleotides, the CDR3 is TGTGCCATTTCGACGGGACAGGGCTACGAGCAGTACTTC. It codes for CAISTGQGYEQYF.

This sequence joins TRBV5-1 and TRBJ2-6; 9 bases map to TRBD1. This CDR3 has 17 amino acids. From germline, CDR1 is SGHRS and CDR2 YFSETQ. Trimming took 4 bases from V and 4 from J; bases not matched to a gene: 9. CDR3 amino acids: CASSPGTGITGANVLTF. In DNA form, the CDR3 reads TGCGCCAGCAGCCCAGGGACAGGGATAACCGGGGCCAACGTCCTGACTTTC.